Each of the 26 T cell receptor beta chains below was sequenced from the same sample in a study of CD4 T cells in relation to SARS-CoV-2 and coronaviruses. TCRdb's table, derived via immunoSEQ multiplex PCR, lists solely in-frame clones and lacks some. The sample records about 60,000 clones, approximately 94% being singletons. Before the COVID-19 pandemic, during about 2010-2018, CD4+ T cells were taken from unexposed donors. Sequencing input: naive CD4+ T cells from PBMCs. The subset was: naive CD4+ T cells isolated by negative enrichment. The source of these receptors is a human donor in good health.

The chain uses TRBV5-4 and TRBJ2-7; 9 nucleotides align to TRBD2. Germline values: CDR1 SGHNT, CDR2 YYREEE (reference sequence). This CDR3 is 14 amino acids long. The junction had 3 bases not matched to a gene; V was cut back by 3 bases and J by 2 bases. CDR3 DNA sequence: TGTGCCAGCAGCTATAGCGGGAGCACCTACGAGCAGTACTTC. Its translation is CASSYSGSTYEQYF.

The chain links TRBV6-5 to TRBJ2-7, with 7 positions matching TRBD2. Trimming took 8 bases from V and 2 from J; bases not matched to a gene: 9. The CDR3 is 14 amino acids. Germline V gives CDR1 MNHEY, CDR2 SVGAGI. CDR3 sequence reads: CASRRDYRTYEQYF. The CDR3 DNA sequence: TGTGCCAGCCGTAGGGACTACAGAACCTACGAGCAGTACTTC.

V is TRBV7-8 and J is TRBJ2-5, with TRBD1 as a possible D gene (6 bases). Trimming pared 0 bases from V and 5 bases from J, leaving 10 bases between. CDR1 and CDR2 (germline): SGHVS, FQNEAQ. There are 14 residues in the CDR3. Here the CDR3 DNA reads TGTGCCAGCAGCTTAGCGGGGGCGCGGGAGACCCAGTACTTC. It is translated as CASSLAGARETQYF.

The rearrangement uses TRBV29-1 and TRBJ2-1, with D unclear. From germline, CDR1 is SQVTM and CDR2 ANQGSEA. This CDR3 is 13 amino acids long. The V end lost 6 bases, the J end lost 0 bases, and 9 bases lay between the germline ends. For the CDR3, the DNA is TGCAGCGTGGGAAGTTCCTCCTACAATGAGCAGTTCTTC. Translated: CSVGSSSYNEQFF.

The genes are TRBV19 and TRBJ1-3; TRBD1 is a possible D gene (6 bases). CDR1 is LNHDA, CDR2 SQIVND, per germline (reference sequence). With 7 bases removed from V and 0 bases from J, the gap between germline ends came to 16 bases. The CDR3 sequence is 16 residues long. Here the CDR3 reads CASTSSTGFSGNTIYF. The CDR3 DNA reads TGTGCCAGTACTTCGTCGACAGGCTTCTCTGGAAACACCATATATTTT. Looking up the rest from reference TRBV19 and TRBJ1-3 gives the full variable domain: DGGITQSPKYLFRKEGQNVTLSCEQNLNHDAMYWYRQDPGQGLRLIYYSQIVNDFQKGDIAEGYSVSREKKESFPLTVTSAQKNPTAFYLCASTSSTGFSGNTIYFGEGSWLTVV.

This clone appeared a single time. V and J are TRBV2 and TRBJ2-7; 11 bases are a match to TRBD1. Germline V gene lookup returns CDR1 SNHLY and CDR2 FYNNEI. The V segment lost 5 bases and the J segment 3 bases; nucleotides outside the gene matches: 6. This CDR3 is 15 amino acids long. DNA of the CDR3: TGTGCCAGCAGTAAGCACGGGACAGGGGGCTACGAGCAGTACTTC. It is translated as CASSKHGTGGYEQYF.

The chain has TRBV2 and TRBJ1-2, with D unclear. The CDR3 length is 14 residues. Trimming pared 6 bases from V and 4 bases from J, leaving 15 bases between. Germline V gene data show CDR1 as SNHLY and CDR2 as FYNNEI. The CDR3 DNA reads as TGTGCCAGCAGGGGAACCACCTTCTTCTATGGCTACACCTTC. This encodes CASRGTTFFYGYTF.

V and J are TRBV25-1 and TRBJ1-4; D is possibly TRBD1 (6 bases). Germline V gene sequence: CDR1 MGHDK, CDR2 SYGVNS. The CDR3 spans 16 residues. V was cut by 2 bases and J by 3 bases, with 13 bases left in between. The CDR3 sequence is CASSERVGGPNEKLFF. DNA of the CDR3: TGTGCCAGCAGTGAAAGGGTGGGGGGCCCTAATGAAAAACTGTTTTTT.

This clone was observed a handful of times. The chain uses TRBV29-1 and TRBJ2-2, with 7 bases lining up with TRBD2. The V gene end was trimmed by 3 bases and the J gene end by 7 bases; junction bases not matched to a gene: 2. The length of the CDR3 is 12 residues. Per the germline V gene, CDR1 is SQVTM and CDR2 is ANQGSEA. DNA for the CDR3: TGCAGCGTTGATGGGGAGGGCGGGGAGCTGTTTTTT. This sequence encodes CSVDGEGGELFF.

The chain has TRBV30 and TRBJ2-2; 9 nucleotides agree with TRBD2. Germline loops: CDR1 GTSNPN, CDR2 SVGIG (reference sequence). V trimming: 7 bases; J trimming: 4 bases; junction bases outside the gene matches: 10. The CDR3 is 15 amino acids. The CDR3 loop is CASGPAGGPTGELFF. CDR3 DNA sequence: TGTGCCTCTGGACCTGCGGGAGGGCCCACCGGGGAGCTGTTTTTT.

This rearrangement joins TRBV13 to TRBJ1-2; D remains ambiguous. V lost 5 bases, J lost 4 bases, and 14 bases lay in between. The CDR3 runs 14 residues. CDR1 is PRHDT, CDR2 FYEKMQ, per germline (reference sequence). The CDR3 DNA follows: TGTGCCAGCAGCCCAACGACAAGAATCTATGGCTACACCTTC. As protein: CASSPTTRIYGYTF.

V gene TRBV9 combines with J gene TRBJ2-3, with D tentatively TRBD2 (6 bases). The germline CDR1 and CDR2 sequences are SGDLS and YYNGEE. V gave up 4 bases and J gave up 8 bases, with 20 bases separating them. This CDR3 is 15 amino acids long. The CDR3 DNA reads TGTGCCAGCAGCCTTCAGCCGGGGGATCCGGCTACGCAGTATTTT. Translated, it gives CASSLQPGDPATQYF.

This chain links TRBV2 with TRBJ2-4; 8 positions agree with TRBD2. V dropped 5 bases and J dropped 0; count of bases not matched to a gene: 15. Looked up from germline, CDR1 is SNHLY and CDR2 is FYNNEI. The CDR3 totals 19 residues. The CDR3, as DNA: TGTGCCAGCAGTCCGCGGGGGCTTCTAGCGGGTCGAGCCAAAAACATTCAGTACTTC. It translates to CASSPRGLLAGRAKNIQYF. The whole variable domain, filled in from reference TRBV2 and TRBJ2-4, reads EPEVTQTPSHQVTQMGQEVILRCVPISNHLYFYWYRQILGQKVEFLVSFYNNEISEKSEIFDDQFSVERPDGSNFTLKIRSTKLEDSAMYFCASSPRGLLAGRAKNIQYFGAGTRLSVL.

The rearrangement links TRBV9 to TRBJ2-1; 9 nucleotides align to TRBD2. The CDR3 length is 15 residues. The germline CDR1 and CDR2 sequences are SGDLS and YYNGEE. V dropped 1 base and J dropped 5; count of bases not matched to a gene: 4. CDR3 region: CASSVRSSGNNEQFF. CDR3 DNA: TGTGCCAGCAGCGTAAGGTCTAGCGGGAACAATGAGCAGTTCTTC. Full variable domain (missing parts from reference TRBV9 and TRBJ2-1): DSGVTQTPKHLITATGQRVTLRCSPRSGDLSVYWYQQSLDQGLQFLIQYYNGEERAKGNILERFSAQQFPDLHSELNLSSLELGDSALYFCASSVRSSGNNEQFFGPGTRLTVL.

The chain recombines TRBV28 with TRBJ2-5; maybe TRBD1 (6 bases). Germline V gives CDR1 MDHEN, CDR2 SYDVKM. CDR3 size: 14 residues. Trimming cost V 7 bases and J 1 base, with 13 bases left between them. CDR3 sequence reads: CASKPGAFQETQYF. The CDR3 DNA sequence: TGTGCCAGCAAACCAGGGGCTTTCCAAGAGACCCAGTACTTC.

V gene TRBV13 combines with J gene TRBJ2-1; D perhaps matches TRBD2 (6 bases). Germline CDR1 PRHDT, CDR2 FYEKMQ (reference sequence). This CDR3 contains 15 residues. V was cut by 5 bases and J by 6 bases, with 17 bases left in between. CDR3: CASSPPSRGPNEQFF. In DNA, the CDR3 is TGTGCCAGCAGCCCCCCTTCGCGGGGTCCCAATGAGCAGTTCTTC. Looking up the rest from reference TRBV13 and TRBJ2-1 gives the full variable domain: AAGVIQSPRHLIKEKRETATLKCYPIPRHDTVYWYQQGPGQDPQFLISFYEKMQSDKGSIPDRFSAQQFSDYHSELNMSSLELGDSALYFCASSPPSRGPNEQFFGPGTRLTVL.

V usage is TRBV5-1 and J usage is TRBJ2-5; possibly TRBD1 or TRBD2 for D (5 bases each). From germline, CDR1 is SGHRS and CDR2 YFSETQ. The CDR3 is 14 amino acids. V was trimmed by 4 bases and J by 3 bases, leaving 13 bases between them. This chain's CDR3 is CASSPSGAEETQYF. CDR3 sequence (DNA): TGCGCCAGCAGCCCCTCCGGGGCAGAAGAGACCCAGTACTTC.

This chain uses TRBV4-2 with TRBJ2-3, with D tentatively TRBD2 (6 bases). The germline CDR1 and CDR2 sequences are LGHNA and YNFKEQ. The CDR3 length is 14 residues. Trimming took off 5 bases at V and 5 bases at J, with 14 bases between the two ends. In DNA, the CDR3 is TGTGCCAGCAGCGACGGCGGGAAGGGAGATACGCAGTATTTT. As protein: CASSDGGKGDTQYF.

This CDR3 reads CASRPDPGGNQPQHF. In DNA, the CDR3 is TGTGCCAGCAGACCCGACCCCGGGGGCAATCAGCCCCAGCATTTT. The chain combines TRBV27 with TRBJ1-5, with no clear D. The CDR3 has 15 amino acids. The germline V and J ends were trimmed by 6 bases and 2 bases, with 14 bases remaining between them. CDR1 and CDR2 (germline): MNHEY, SMNVEV (reference sequence).

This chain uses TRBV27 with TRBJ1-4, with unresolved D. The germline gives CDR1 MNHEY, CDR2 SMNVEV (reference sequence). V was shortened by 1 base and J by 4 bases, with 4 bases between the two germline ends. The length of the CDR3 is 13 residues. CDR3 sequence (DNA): TGTGCCAGCAGTTTATGGAGTAATGAAAAACTGTTTTTT. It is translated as CASSLWSNEKLFF.

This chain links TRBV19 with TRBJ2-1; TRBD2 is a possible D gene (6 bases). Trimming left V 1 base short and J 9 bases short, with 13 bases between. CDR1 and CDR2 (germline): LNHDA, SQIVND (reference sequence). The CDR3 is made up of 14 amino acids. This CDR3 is CASSIGGGTGEQFF. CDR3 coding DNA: TGTGCCAGTAGTATAGGGGGCGGGACCGGTGAGCAGTTCTTC.

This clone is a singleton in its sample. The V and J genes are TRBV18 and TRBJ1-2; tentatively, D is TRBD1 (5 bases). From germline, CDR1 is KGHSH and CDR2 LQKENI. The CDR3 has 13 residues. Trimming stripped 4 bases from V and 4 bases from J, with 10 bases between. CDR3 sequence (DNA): TGTGCCAGCTCACACGGGGGGAGCTATGGCTACACCTTC. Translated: CASSHGGSYGYTF.

The CDR3 DNA sequence: TGTGCCAGCAGTGAAACTTCGGCAGGGGTCACTGAAGCTTTCTTT. Translated: CASSETSAGVTEAFF. V gene TRBV2 combines with J gene TRBJ1-1, with D perhaps matching TRBD1 (6 bases). The CDR3 covers 15 residues. The V gene lost 2 bases and the J gene lost 4 bases, with 14 bases spanning the gap. Germline V CDR1 and CDR2: SNHLY, FYNNEI.

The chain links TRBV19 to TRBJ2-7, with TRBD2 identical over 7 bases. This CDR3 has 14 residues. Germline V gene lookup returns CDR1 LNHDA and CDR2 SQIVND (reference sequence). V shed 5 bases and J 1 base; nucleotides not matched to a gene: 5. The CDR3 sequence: CASSPRRGSYEQYF. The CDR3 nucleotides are TGTGCCAGTAGTCCCCGGCGGGGGTCCTACGAGCAGTACTTC.

CDR3 sequence reads: CASSLPRAGDRDEQFF. As DNA, the CDR3 is TGTGCCAGCAGCTTACCACGAGCGGGAGATAGGGATGAGCAGTTCTTC. The chain links TRBV7-3 to TRBJ2-1, with 8 bases identical to TRBD2. CDR1 and CDR2 from the germline V gene are SGHTA and FQGTGA. The CDR3 totals 16 residues. V lost 2 bases and J lost 8; bases outside the gene matches: 11.

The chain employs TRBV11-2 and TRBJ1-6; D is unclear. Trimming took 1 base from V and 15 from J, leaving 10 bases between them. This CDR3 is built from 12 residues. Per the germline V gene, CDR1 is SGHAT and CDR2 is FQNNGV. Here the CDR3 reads CASSLVTGNLHF. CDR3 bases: TGTGCCAGCAGCTTAGTAACCGGGAACCTCCACTTT.